This T cell receptor beta chain was obtained from a study of control samples from healthy donors and cancer patients. The protocol was immunoSEQ multiplex PCR, while the TCRdb copy is restricted to in-frame clones and leaves out a portion. The sample records approximately 150,000 clones, about 89% being singletons. V was clipped by 5 bases and J by 8 bases; unmatched bases: 6. The CDR3 covers 14 residues. Per the germline V gene, CDR1 is MDHEN and CDR2 is SYDVKM. This clonotype originated in a man aged 18 to 30 in good health. The rearrangement uses TRBV28 and TRBJ1-4; 9 bases fit TRBD1. Sample: blood. Here the CDR3 reads CASSRTGVREKLFF. Written as DNA, the CDR3 is TGTGCCAGCAGTCGGACAGGGGTGCGCGAAAAACTGTTTTTT.